Here is one T cell receptor beta chain with its context. The sample belongs to a study of blood T cell repertoires in COVID-19. Across the study: Acute-phase and convalescent COVID-19 samples originated in the United States, Italy and Spain. The analysed material was cDNA or gDNA that came from T cells, B-cell-depleted T cells, or PBMCs.

As processed by the authors: Reference gene primers were amplified, and this amplification served to estimate nucleated cell counts. Clones were read by immunoSEQ multiplex PCR, and TCRdb kept only the in-frame ones, dropping some. The D gene and trimming were derived from the DNA, and the V and J assignments and clone size from that table. Altogether around 250,000 clones are present, 84% being singletons, with the ten largest covering 1.5% to 1.7%. V shed 5 bases and J 4 bases; nucleotides not matched to a gene: 5. The CDR3 has 14 amino acids. Per the germline V gene, CDR1 is ENHRY and CDR2 is SYGVKD.

The V gene is TRBV10-3, the J gene TRBJ1-5; 7 bases fit TRBD1. The sample consisted of peripheral blood. This clonotype was sampled from a woman aged 40 to 55 who had recovered from COVID-19. The CDR3 DNA follows: TGTGCCATCAGTCTGGAACAGGGGAATCAGCCCCAGCATTTT. Its protein is CAISLEQGNQPQHF.